The 18 T cell receptor beta chains reported below all come from one sample, sequenced in a study of T cell changes during pregnancy in multiple sclerosis. Profiled with immunoSEQ multiplex PCR; TCRdb holds only in-frame clones, not every one. Among tens of thousands of clones listed, more than 75% were seen once. The sample here was CD8+ T cells from peripheral blood mononuclear cells, taken in the first trimester of pregnancy. These TCRs come from a female donor in good health, enrolled as a control in a pregnancy study.

This chain connects TRBV11-2 to TRBJ2-7; D is ambiguous. There are 14 residues in the CDR3. Trimming took 2 bases from V and 0 from J, leaving 8 bases between them. Germline CDR1 SGHAT, CDR2 FQNNGV. As DNA, the CDR3 is TGTGCCAGCAGCTTACGAACTCTCTCCTACGAGCAGTACTTC. Encoded protein: CASSLRTLSYEQYF.

The count of this clone is one. CDR3 coding DNA: TGTGCCAGCAGCCAGCAGACAGGCACTGAAGCTTTCTTT. Its translation is CASSQQTGTEAFF. The V call is TRBV14, the J call TRBJ1-1; possibly TRBD1 for D (6 bases). Trimming took 3 bases from V and 4 from J, leaving 9 bases between them. This CDR3 spans 13 amino acids. Germline V lookup: CDR1 SGHDN, CDR2 FVKESK.

The CDR3 sequence: CASSLERLFTDTQYF. Written as DNA, the CDR3 is TGTGCCAGCAGCTTAGAGAGGCTGTTCACAGATACGCAGTATTTT. The rearrangement joins TRBV7-6 to TRBJ2-3, with D unresolved. The germline V and J ends were trimmed by 1 base and 2 bases, with 10 bases remaining between them. The CDR3 totals 15 residues. CDR1 is SGHVS and CDR2 is FNYEAQ in the germline V gene.

The rearrangement joins TRBV27 to TRBJ2-2; 7 nucleotides align to TRBD2. The germline V gene encodes CDR1 MNHEY and CDR2 SMNVEV (reference sequence). Germline trimming cut 2 bases from V and 7 bases from J; bases unmatched to any gene: 4. The CDR3 is 14 residues long. For the CDR3, the DNA is TGTGCCAGCAGTTTAGGGACTAAAGGCGGGGAGCTGTTTTTT. Protein: CASSLGTKGGELFF.

The chain recombines TRBV28 with TRBJ2-2, with D maybe TRBD1 (6 bases). The germline CDR1 and CDR2 sequences are MDHEN and SYDVKM. The CDR3 sequence is 15 residues long. The ends were cut back, 7 bases at V and 0 bases at J, with 12 bases in the middle. The CDR3 region is CASTWTETNTGELFF. As DNA, the CDR3 is TGTGCCAGCACTTGGACAGAGACGAACACCGGGGAGCTGTTTTTT.

The chain links TRBV5-1 to TRBJ2-7; no definite D call. V was shortened by 2 bases and J by 3 bases, with 6 bases between the two germline ends. From germline, CDR1 is SGHRS and CDR2 YFSETQ. CDR3 size: 12 residues. The CDR3 protein is CASSLGDYEQYF. Written as DNA, the CDR3 is TGCGCCAGCAGCTTAGGAGACTACGAGCAGTACTTC.

This chain joins TRBV4-3 and TRBJ1-3; possible D gene TRBD1, 5 bases. This CDR3 has 17 residues. V was pared by 1 base and J by 2 bases, with 15 bases between. Germline assignment: CDR1 LGHNA and CDR2 YSLEER. The CDR3 DNA is TGCGCCAGCAGCCAAGCTCCTCAGGGATATACTGGAAACACCATATATTTT. The encoded protein is CASSQAPQGYTGNTIYF.

CDR3 sequence reads: CASSGSGVDTEAFF. In DNA form, the CDR3 reads TGCGCCAGCAGCGGCAGCGGGGTGGACACTGAAGCTTTCTTT. This chain uses TRBV5-1 with TRBJ1-1; D remains ambiguous. The CDR3 has 14 residues. Germline CDR1 is SGHRS and CDR2 is YFSETQ. Trimming cost V 4 bases and J 3 bases, with 13 bases left between them.

The J gene is TRBJ2-5, the V gene TRBV19; 7 bases line up with TRBD2. J was trimmed by 5 bases and V by 4 bases; bases with no gene match: 13. Looked up from germline, CDR1 is LNHDA and CDR2 is SQIVND (reference sequence). The CDR3 totals 16 residues. The CDR3 reads CASSRGAGRGRETQYF. In DNA, the CDR3 is TGTGCCAGTAGTAGAGGAGCGGGGCGGGGTCGGGAGACCCAGTACTTC.

The chain joins TRBV5-4 to TRBJ2-7; TRBD2 aligns across 14 bases. Germline-derived CDR1 and CDR2 are SGHNT and YYREEE (reference sequence). V lost 3 bases and J lost 4; bases outside the gene matches: 6. The CDR3 runs to 16 residues. CDR3 loop: CASSSGLAGDFYEQYF. The DNA of the CDR3 is TGTGCCAGCAGCTCGGGACTAGCGGGGGACTTTTACGAGCAGTACTTC.

The chain employs TRBV6-1 and TRBJ2-3; 8 bases are shared with TRBD2. Germline CDR1 is MNHNS and CDR2 is SASEGT. With V trimmed by 3 bases and J by 4 bases, 6 bases remained unmatched. The CDR3 is 15 amino acids. CDR3 bases: TGTGCCAGCAGTGAGGCGGGAGGCGGGGCAGATACGCAGTATTTT. This translates into CASSEAGGGADTQYF.

The chain has TRBV6-4 and TRBJ2-3; weak D call: TRBD2 (5 bases). This CDR3 has 14 residues. The germline CDR1 and CDR2 sequences are MRHNA and SNTAGT. V was trimmed by 2 bases and J by 2 bases, leaving 8 bases between them. Here the CDR3 DNA reads TGTGCCAGCAGTGACGGGGAGCCCACAGATACGCAGTATTTT. It is translated as CASSDGEPTDTQYF.

The chain uses TRBV6-4 and TRBJ2-3; TRBD2 aligns across 8 bases. The CDR3 loop spans 15 amino acids. The J segment lost 4 bases and the V segment lost 0 bases, leaving 3 bases of the junction unmatched. Germline values: CDR1 MRHNA, CDR2 SNTAGT. CDR3 region: CASSDSAGAPDTQYF. CDR3 nucleotide sequence: TGTGCCAGCAGTGACTCAGCGGGAGCGCCAGATACGCAGTATTTT.

This clone has only one observation. CDR3 DNA sequence: TGTGCCAGCAGTTTCCGACCGGGACAGGGGGGTCTGGACGAGCAGTACTTC. It codes for CASSFRPGQGGLDEQYF. V usage is TRBV28 and J usage is TRBJ2-7; 11 bases fit TRBD1. V was clipped by 3 bases and J by 5 bases; unmatched bases: 12. The CDR3 is 17 residues long. From germline, CDR1 is MDHEN and CDR2 SYDVKM.

The V gene is TRBV7-9, the J gene TRBJ1-4; a weak D match, TRBD1 (5 bases). Germline values: CDR1 SEHNR, CDR2 FQNEAQ (reference sequence). CDR3 length equals 16 residues. Trimming took off 4 bases at V and 0 bases at J, with 12 bases between the two ends. In DNA form, the CDR3 reads TGTGCCAGCAGCTCCGTGGACATCCCAACTAATGAAAAACTGTTTTTT. It translates to CASSSVDIPTNEKLFF.

The J gene is TRBJ1-1, the V gene TRBV19, with D tentatively TRBD1 (6 bases). CDR1 LNHDA and CDR2 SQIVND come from the germline V gene (reference sequence). The CDR3 extends over 13 amino acids. V lost 5 bases to trimming and J lost 4 bases, with 11 bases between them. In DNA form, the CDR3 reads TGTGCCAGTAGTGCAGGGGTGCGCACTGAAGCTTTCTTT. Its translation: CASSAGVRTEAFF. Supplemented by reference TRBV19 and TRBJ1-1, the full variable domain reads DGGITQSPKYLFRKEGQNVTLSCEQNLNHDAMYWYRQDPGQGLRLIYYSQIVNDFQKGDIAEGYSVSREKKESFPLTVTSAQKNPTAFYLCASSAGVRTEAFFGQGTRLTVV.

The chain uses TRBV19 and TRBJ2-7; possible D gene TRBD2, 6 bases. Germline CDR1 reads LNHDA; CDR2 reads SQIVND (reference sequence). The CDR3 is made up of 13 amino acids. V lost 5 bases to trimming and J lost 3 bases, with 11 bases between them. The CDR3 loop reads CASSVTSLYEQYF. DNA for the CDR3: TGTGCCAGTAGTGTCACTAGCCTCTACGAGCAGTACTTC. The full variable domain, completed using reference TRBV19 and TRBJ2-7, is DGGITQSPKYLFRKEGQNVTLSCEQNLNHDAMYWYRQDPGQGLRLIYYSQIVNDFQKGDIAEGYSVSREKKESFPLTVTSAQKNPTAFYLCASSVTSLYEQYFGPGTRLTVT.

The gene calls are TRBV28 and TRBJ2-7; weak D call: TRBD1 (5 bases). Germline V gene data show CDR1 as MDHEN and CDR2 as SYDVKM. The CDR3 spans 15 residues. Trimming shortened V by 3 bases and J by 4 bases, and 16 bases separated the two germline ends. DNA for the CDR3: TGTGCCAGCAGTTTGAAGGGGCCATATCAATACGAGCAGTACTTC. It specifies CASSLKGPYQYEQYF.